This T cell receptor beta chain was captured by sequencing in a study of T-cell reconstitution after alpha-beta-depleted transplantation in children. Study-wide points: Surviving recipient T cells and intrathymic progenitors accounted for some patients' high TCRbeta diversity at day 60. One year post-transplant, T-cell counts and diversity were largely derived from T cells produced anew. By about two months after transplant, alpha-beta T cells reportedly arose from several hundred graft clones that had expanded.

Germline values: CDR1 MDHEN, CDR2 SYDVKM. The CDR3 is 12 residues long. V lost 3 bases and J 2 bases, leaving 5 bases between the germline ends. During its preparation, the TCRbeta library received unique molecular identifiers. TCRdb passed the PCR reads through MiXCR, listing each CDR3 protein once. The table shows 600,000 to 800,000 distinct CDR3 sequences, with 13% occurring only once. This clonotype appeared many times. What it binds is not known. The sample consisted of PBMCs, taken before TCRalphabeta/CD19-depleted stem cell transplant. The TCR was taken from a girl aged 2 to 9 with congenital amegakaryocytic thrombocytopenia, due to receive a stem cell transplant. V gene TRBV28 combines with J gene TRBJ2-7; D uncertain. The CDR3 here is CASSFLTYEQYF. CDR3 coding DNA: TGTGCCAGCAGTTTCCTTACCTACGAGCAGTACTTC.